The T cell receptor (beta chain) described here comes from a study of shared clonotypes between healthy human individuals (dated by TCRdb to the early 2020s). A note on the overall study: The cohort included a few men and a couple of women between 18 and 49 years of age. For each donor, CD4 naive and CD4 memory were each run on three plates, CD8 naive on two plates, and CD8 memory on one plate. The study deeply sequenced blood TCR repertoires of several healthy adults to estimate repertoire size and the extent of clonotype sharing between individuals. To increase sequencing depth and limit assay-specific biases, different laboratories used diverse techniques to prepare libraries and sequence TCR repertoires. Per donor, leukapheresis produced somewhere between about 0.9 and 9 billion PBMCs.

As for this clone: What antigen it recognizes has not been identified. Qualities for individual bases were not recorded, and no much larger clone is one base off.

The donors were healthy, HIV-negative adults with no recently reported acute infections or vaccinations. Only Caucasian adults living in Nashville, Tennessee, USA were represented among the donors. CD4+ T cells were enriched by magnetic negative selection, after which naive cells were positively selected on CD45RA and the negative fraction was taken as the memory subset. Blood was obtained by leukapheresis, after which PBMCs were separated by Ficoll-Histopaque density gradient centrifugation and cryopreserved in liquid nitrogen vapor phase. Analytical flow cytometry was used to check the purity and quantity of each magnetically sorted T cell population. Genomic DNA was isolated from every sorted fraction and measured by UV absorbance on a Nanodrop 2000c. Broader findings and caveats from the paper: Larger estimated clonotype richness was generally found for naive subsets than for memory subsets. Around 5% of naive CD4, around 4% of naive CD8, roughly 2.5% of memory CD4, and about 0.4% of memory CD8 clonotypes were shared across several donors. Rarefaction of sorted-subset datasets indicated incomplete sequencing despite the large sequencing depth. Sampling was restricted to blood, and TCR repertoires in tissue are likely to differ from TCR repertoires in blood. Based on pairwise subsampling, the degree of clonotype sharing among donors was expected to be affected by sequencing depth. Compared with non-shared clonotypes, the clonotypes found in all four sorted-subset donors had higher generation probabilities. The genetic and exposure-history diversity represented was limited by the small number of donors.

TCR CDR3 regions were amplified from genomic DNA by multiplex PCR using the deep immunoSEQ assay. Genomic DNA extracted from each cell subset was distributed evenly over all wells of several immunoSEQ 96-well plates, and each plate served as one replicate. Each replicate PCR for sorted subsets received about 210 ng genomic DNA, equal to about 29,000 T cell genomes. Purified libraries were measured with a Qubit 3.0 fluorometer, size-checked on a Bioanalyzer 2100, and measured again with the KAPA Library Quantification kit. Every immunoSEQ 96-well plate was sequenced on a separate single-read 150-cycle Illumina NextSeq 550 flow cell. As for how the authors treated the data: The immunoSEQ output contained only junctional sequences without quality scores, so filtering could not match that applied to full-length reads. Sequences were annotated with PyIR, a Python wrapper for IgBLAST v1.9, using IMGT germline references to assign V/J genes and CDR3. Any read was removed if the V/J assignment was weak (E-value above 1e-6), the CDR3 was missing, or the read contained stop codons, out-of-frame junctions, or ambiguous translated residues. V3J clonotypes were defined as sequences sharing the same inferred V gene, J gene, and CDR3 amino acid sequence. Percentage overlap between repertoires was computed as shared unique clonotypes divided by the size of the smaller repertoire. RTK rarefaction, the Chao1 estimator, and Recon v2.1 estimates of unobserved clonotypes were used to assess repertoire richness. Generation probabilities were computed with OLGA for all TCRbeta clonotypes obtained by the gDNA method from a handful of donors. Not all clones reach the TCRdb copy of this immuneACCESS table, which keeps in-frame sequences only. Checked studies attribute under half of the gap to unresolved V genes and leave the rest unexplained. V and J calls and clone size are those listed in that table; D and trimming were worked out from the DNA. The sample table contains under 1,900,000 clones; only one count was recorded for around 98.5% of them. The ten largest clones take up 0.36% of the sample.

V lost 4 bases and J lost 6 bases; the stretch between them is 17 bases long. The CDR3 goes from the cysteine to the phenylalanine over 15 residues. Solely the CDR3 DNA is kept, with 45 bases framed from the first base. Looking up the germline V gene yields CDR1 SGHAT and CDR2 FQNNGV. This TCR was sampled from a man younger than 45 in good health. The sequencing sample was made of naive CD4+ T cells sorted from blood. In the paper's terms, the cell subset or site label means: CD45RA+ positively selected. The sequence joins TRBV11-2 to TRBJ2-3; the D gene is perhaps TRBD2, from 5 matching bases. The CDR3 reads CASSSGPPRRDTQYF. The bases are TGTGCCAGCAGCTCCGGGCCTCCCAGGAGGGATACGCAGTATTTT. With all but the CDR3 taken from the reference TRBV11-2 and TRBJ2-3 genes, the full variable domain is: EAGVAQSPRYKIIEKRQSVAFWCNPISGHATLYWYQQILGQGPKLLIQFQNNGVVDDSQLPKDRFSAERLKGVDSTLKIQPAKLEDSAVYLCASSSGPPRRDTQYFGPGTRLTVL.